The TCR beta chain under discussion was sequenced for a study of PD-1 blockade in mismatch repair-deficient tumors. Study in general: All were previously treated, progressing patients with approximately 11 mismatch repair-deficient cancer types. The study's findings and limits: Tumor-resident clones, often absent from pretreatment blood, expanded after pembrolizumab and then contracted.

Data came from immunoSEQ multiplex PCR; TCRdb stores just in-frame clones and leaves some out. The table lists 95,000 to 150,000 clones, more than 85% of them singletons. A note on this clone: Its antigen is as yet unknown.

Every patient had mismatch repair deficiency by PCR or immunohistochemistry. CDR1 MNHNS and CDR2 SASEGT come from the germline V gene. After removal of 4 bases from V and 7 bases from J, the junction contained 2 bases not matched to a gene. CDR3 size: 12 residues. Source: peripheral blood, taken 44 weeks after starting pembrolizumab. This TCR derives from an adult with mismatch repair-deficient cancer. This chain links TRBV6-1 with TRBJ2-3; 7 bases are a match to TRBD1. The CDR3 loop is CASSGQGYTQYF. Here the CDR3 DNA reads TGTGCCAGCAGTGGACAGGGCTATACGCAGTATTTT.